This T cell receptor (beta chain) is drawn from a study of blood T cell repertoires in COVID-19. Study details: Acute-phase and convalescent COVID-19 samples originated in the United States, Italy and Spain.

Original processing methods: The authors estimated nucleated cell counts from reference gene primer amplification. TCRdb's table, derived via immunoSEQ multiplex PCR, lists solely in-frame clones and lacks some. The DNA gave D and trimming, while V, J and clone size come from that table. The data show almost 300,000 clones, more than 85% seen once. Sequencing was carried out using peripheral blood. The TCR sequence derives from a man in his sixties or seventies with acute or convalescent COVID-19.

CDR3 protein: CASSFGGKETQYF. The CDR3, as DNA: TGTGCCAGCAGTTTCGGGGGTAAAGAGACCCAGTACTTC. This rearrangement joins TRBV28 to TRBJ2-5; maybe TRBD2 (6 bases). CDR3 size: 13 residues. Germline V gene data show CDR1 as MDHEN and CDR2 as SYDVKM. V dropped 3 bases and J dropped 3 bases, with 8 bases sitting between them.